The rows below give T cell receptor beta chains drawn from one sample of a study of Ad26.COV2.S vaccination and SARS-CoV-2 variants. Clones were read by immunoSEQ multiplex PCR, and TCRdb kept only the in-frame ones, dropping some. This table has approximately 500,000 clones, around nine tenths appearing once. Here the sequenced sample was peripheral blood, taken in a trial of Ad26.COV2.S vaccine versus placebo. The receptors originated from a person aged 18-60 years who received the Ad26.COV2.S COVID-19 vaccine or a placebo. CDR3s include the opening cysteine and the closing phenylalanine or tryptophan. The order of the fields is CDR3 protein, CDR3 DNA, D gene, J gene, clone size, V gene. D genes are given only for firm matches. Expanded clones get a size class; other rows say once, few or many, or leave the size out.

cdr3_aa: CASSISGTGETQYF; cdr3_nt: TGTGCCAGTAGTATATCCGGGACAGGAGAGACCCAGTACTTC; d_call: TRBD1; j_call: TRBJ2-5; clone_size: few; v_call: TRBV19
cdr3_aa: CASSQVGTPYYGYTF; cdr3_nt: TGCGCCAGCAGCCAAGTGGGGACACCATACTATGGCTACACCTTC; d_call: NA; j_call: TRBJ1-2; clone_size: once; v_call: TRBV4-3
cdr3_aa: CASSQVGATYEQYF; cdr3_nt: TGTGCCAGCAGCCAAGTTGGGGCCACCTACGAGCAGTACTTC; d_call: NA; j_call: TRBJ2-7; clone_size: NA; v_call: TRBV4-2
cdr3_aa: CASSKQGRLNRAGSYEQYF; cdr3_nt: TGTGCCAGCAGCAAACAGGGCCGACTCAACAGGGCCGGCTCCTACGAGCAGTACTTC; d_call: NA; j_call: TRBJ2-7; clone_size: NA; v_call: TRBV21-1
cdr3_aa: CASSASGQPTDTQYF; cdr3_nt: TGTGCCAGCAGTGCTAGCGGACAACCCACAGATACGCAGTATTTT; d_call: TRBD2; j_call: TRBJ2-3; clone_size: NA; v_call: TRBV2
cdr3_aa: CASSQGTGGAYEQYF; cdr3_nt: TGCGCCAGCAGCCAGGGGACAGGGGGCGCCTACGAGCAGTACTTC; d_call: TRBD1; j_call: TRBJ2-7; clone_size: few; v_call: TRBV4-3
cdr3_aa: CASSHGGAVGEQYF; cdr3_nt: TGTGCCAGCAGCCACGGCGGGGCAGTGGGTGAGCAGTACTTC; d_call: NA; j_call: TRBJ2-7; clone_size: NA; v_call: TRBV6-2/TRBV6-3
cdr3_aa: CAWSVQAREETQYF; cdr3_nt: TGTGCCTGGAGTGTACAAGCCAGGGAAGAGACCCAGTACTTC; d_call: NA; j_call: TRBJ2-5; clone_size: NA; v_call: TRBV30
cdr3_aa: CASSLSGDTYKQYF; cdr3_nt: TGTGCCAGCAGTTTATCGGGGGACACATATAAGCAGTACTTC; d_call: NA; j_call: TRBJ2-7; clone_size: NA; v_call: TRBV28
cdr3_aa: CASSLSRGQVVETQYF; cdr3_nt: TGTGCCAGCAGCTTGAGTCGGGGACAGGTCGTTGAGACCCAGTACTTC; d_call: TRBD1; j_call: TRBJ2-5; clone_size: NA; v_call: TRBV5-5
cdr3_aa: CASSWGAGAPYEQYF; cdr3_nt: TGTGCCAGCAGCTGGGGGGCAGGAGCGCCCTACGAGCAGTACTTC; d_call: NA; j_call: TRBJ2-7; clone_size: NA; v_call: TRBV7-6
cdr3_aa: CASSPEGRGVEKLFF; cdr3_nt: TGTGCCAGCAGCCCGGAAGGCCGGGGGGTCGAAAAACTGTTTTTT; d_call: NA; j_call: TRBJ1-4; clone_size: NA; v_call: TRBV5-6
cdr3_aa: CASSLGSSSGANVLTF; cdr3_nt: TGTGCCAGCAGCTTAGGATCGAGCTCTGGGGCCAACGTCCTGACTTTC; d_call: NA; j_call: TRBJ2-6; clone_size: NA; v_call: TRBV7-9
cdr3_aa: CASSYQGDQPQHF; cdr3_nt: TGTGCCAGCAGTTATCAGGGAGATCAGCCCCAGCATTTT; d_call: NA; j_call: TRBJ1-5; clone_size: NA; v_call: TRBV27
cdr3_aa: CASSYSSRAYEQYF; cdr3_nt: TGTGCCAGCAGTTACTCGAGCAGGGCCTACGAGCAGTACTTC; d_call: NA; j_call: TRBJ2-7; clone_size: NA; v_call: TRBV6-2/TRBV6-3
cdr3_aa: CAWSVKQGKAFF; cdr3_nt: TGTGCCTGGAGTGTCAAACAGGGAAAAGCTTTCTTT; d_call: NA; j_call: TRBJ1-1; clone_size: few; v_call: TRBV30
cdr3_aa: CASSSDRQGGTSTGELFF; cdr3_nt: TGCGCCAGCAGCTCGGACCGGCAGGGGGGAACGAGTACCGGGGAGCTGTTTTTT; d_call: NA; j_call: TRBJ2-2; clone_size: NA; v_call: TRBV5-1
cdr3_aa: CAWGRNTGELFF; cdr3_nt: TGTGCCTGGGGACGGAACACCGGGGAGCTGTTTTTT; d_call: NA; j_call: TRBJ2-2; clone_size: NA; v_call: TRBV30
cdr3_aa: CSVVAPPSSYNEQFF; cdr3_nt: TGCAGCGTTGTAGCTCCGCCGAGCTCCTACAATGAGCAGTTCTTC; d_call: NA; j_call: TRBJ2-1; clone_size: NA; v_call: TRBV29-1
cdr3_aa: CASSIRGPGANVLTF; cdr3_nt: TGTGCCAGTAGTATCAGGGGTCCTGGGGCCAACGTCCTGACTTTC; d_call: NA; j_call: TRBJ2-6; clone_size: NA; v_call: TRBV19
cdr3_aa: CASSQDRNSYGYTF; cdr3_nt: TGTGCCAGCAGCCAAGATAGGAACAGCTATGGCTACACCTTC; d_call: NA; j_call: TRBJ1-2; clone_size: NA; v_call: TRBV14
cdr3_aa: CASSTSREGTQYF; cdr3_nt: TGTGCCAGCAGCACTAGCCGAGAGGGGACCCAGTACTTC; d_call: NA; j_call: TRBJ2-5; clone_size: NA; v_call: TRBV13
cdr3_aa: CASILGQTAGELFF; cdr3_nt: TGTGCCAGCATTCTGGGACAGACGGCCGGGGAGCTGTTTTTT; d_call: TRBD1; j_call: TRBJ2-2; clone_size: NA; v_call: TRBV6-6
cdr3_aa: CASSYSFPGMRDTQYF; cdr3_nt: TGTGCCAGCAGTTACTCCTTTCCGGGCATGAGAGATACGCAGTATTTT; d_call: NA; j_call: TRBJ2-3; clone_size: NA; v_call: TRBV6-5
cdr3_aa: CASSFTGDPAYEQYF; cdr3_nt: TGTGCCAGCAGCTTCACAGGGGATCCCGCCTACGAGCAGTACTTC; d_call: TRBD1; j_call: TRBJ2-7; clone_size: NA; v_call: TRBV7-3
cdr3_aa: CASMVGLNTEAFF; cdr3_nt: TGTGCCAGCATGGTAGGTTTGAACACTGAAGCTTTCTTT; d_call: NA; j_call: TRBJ1-1; clone_size: NA; v_call: TRBV6-5
cdr3_aa: CSVFAGTGGFNTEAFF; cdr3_nt: TGCAGCGTTTTCGCCGGGACAGGGGGATTTAACACTGAAGCTTTCTTT; d_call: TRBD1; j_call: TRBJ1-1; clone_size: once; v_call: TRBV29-1
cdr3_aa: CASSMGGTEAFF; cdr3_nt: TGTGCCAGCTCCATGGGGGGGACTGAAGCTTTCTTT; d_call: NA; j_call: TRBJ1-1; clone_size: NA; v_call: TRBV18
cdr3_aa: CASSLGASGSPVETQYF; cdr3_nt: TGCGCCAGCAGCTTAGGGGCTAGCGGGAGCCCCGTGGAGACCCAGTACTTC; d_call: TRBD2; j_call: TRBJ2-5; clone_size: NA; v_call: TRBV5-1
cdr3_aa: CASSGQSGSSGNTIYF; cdr3_nt: TGTGCCAGTAGTGGACAATCGGGAAGCTCTGGAAACACCATATATTTT; d_call: NA; j_call: TRBJ1-3; clone_size: NA; v_call: TRBV19
cdr3_aa: CAWGKAGAVGDTQYF; cdr3_nt: TGTGCCTGGGGTAAAGCGGGAGCGGTGGGAGATACGCAGTATTTT; d_call: TRBD2; j_call: TRBJ2-3; clone_size: NA; v_call: TRBV30
cdr3_aa: CASTSGGVSPLHF; cdr3_nt: TGTGCCAGCACCTCGGGGGGGGTGTCACCCCTCCACTTT; d_call: NA; j_call: TRBJ1-6; clone_size: once; v_call: TRBV12-3/TRBV12-4
cdr3_aa: CASSVSTGPQHF; cdr3_nt: TGTGCCAGCAGTGTTTCGACGGGGCCCCAGCATTTT; d_call: NA; j_call: TRBJ1-5; clone_size: NA; v_call: TRBV9
cdr3_aa: CASRIAGDSDTQYF; cdr3_nt: TGTGCCAGCAGGATAGCGGGAGATTCGGATACGCAGTATTTT; d_call: TRBD2; j_call: TRBJ2-3; clone_size: NA; v_call: TRBV3-1/TRBV3-2
cdr3_aa: CASSSGQGEESPLHF; cdr3_nt: TGTGCCAGCAGTTCAGGACAGGGCGAAGAGTCACCCCTCCACTTT; d_call: TRBD1; j_call: TRBJ1-6; clone_size: NA; v_call: TRBV28
cdr3_aa: CASSDPAGGPKEQYF; cdr3_nt: TGTGCCAGCAGTGACCCAGCGGGAGGGCCAAAAGAGCAGTACTTC; d_call: TRBD2; j_call: TRBJ2-7; clone_size: NA; v_call: TRBV2
cdr3_aa: CATGHGGGSWSGNEQFF; cdr3_nt: TGTGCCACTGGACATGGCGGGGGTAGCTGGTCGGGCAATGAGCAGTTCTTC; d_call: TRBD2; j_call: TRBJ2-1; clone_size: NA; v_call: TRBV19
cdr3_aa: CASSYSGGRNQPQHF; cdr3_nt: TGTGCCAGCAGTTACTCCGGGGGTCGCAATCAGCCCCAGCATTTT; d_call: NA; j_call: TRBJ1-5; clone_size: once; v_call: TRBV6-5
cdr3_aa: CASSPASGRAPGELFF; cdr3_nt: TGTGCCAGCAGCCCTGCTAGCGGGAGGGCCCCCGGGGAGCTGTTTTTT; d_call: TRBD2; j_call: TRBJ2-2; clone_size: NA; v_call: TRBV6-6
cdr3_aa: CASSALAGRPDTQYF; cdr3_nt: TGTGCCAGCAGCGCCCTAGCGGGGCGCCCAGATACGCAGTATTTT; d_call: TRBD2; j_call: TRBJ2-3; clone_size: NA; v_call: TRBV7-2
cdr3_aa: CASSLYFPDTGELFF; cdr3_nt: TGTGCCAGCAGTTTATATTTCCCGGACACCGGGGAGCTGTTTTTT; d_call: NA; j_call: TRBJ2-2; clone_size: NA; v_call: TRBV27
cdr3_aa: CASRKPRQNSEQYF; cdr3_nt: TGTGCCAGCAGAAAACCTCGACAGAACTCCGAGCAGTACTTC; d_call: NA; j_call: TRBJ2-7; clone_size: few; v_call: TRBV6-5
cdr3_aa: CASSLRGLASYETQYF; cdr3_nt: TGTGCCAGCAGCTTAAGGGGACTAGCATCTTACGAGACCCAGTACTTC; d_call: TRBD2; j_call: TRBJ2-5; clone_size: NA; v_call: TRBV7-3
cdr3_aa: CASSVRDTKDTQYF; cdr3_nt: TGTGCCAGCAGCGTCCGGGACACCAAGGATACGCAGTATTTT; d_call: NA; j_call: TRBJ2-3; clone_size: once; v_call: TRBV7-9
cdr3_aa: CASRDRVVGGYTF; cdr3_nt: TGTGCCAGCAGGGACAGGGTGGTAGGTGGCTACACCTTC; d_call: TRBD1; j_call: TRBJ1-2; clone_size: NA; v_call: TRBV27
cdr3_aa: CASSQGGTWEQFF; cdr3_nt: TGCGCCAGCAGCCAAGGAGGAACCTGGGAGCAGTTCTTC; d_call: NA; j_call: TRBJ2-1; clone_size: NA; v_call: TRBV4-3
cdr3_aa: CASSLAGGTGASTQYF; cdr3_nt: TGTGCCAGCAGCCTGGCGGGTGGGACAGGGGCGTCTACGCAGTATTTT; d_call: TRBD1; j_call: TRBJ2-3; clone_size: NA; v_call: TRBV7-2
cdr3_aa: CASSPHMTGGETQYF; cdr3_nt: TGTGCCAGCAGTCCACATATGACCGGGGGAGAGACCCAGTACTTC; d_call: NA; j_call: TRBJ2-5; clone_size: once; v_call: TRBV28
cdr3_aa: CASSIGETGSSSYEQYF; cdr3_nt: TGTGCCAGTAGTATAGGTGAGACAGGGTCATCGTCCTACGAGCAGTACTTC; d_call: TRBD1; j_call: TRBJ2-7; clone_size: NA; v_call: TRBV19
cdr3_aa: CASWGQKTDTQYF; cdr3_nt: TGCGCCAGCTGGGGACAGAAAACAGATACGCAGTATTTT; d_call: TRBD1; j_call: TRBJ2-3; clone_size: few; v_call: TRBV4-1
cdr3_aa: CATSRVGNFGELFF; cdr3_nt: TGTGCCACCAGCAGAGTTGGGAACTTCGGGGAGCTGTTTTTT; d_call: NA; j_call: TRBJ2-2; clone_size: NA; v_call: TRBV15
cdr3_aa: CASGQNTGELFF; cdr3_nt: TGTGCCAGCGGACAGAACACCGGGGAGCTGTTTTTT; d_call: NA; j_call: TRBJ2-2; clone_size: NA; v_call: TRBV6-5
cdr3_aa: CASSLGQASVEQYF; cdr3_nt: TGTGCCAGCAGCTTGGGACAGGCCTCCGTTGAGCAGTACTTC; d_call: TRBD1; j_call: TRBJ2-7; clone_size: few; v_call: TRBV11-2
cdr3_aa: CASSGATGGNNEQFF; cdr3_nt: TGTGCCAGCAGCGGAGCTACAGGGGGAAACAATGAGCAGTTCTTC; d_call: TRBD1; j_call: TRBJ2-1; clone_size: NA; v_call: TRBV5-6
cdr3_aa: CASRAPSGPLSEQYF; cdr3_nt: TGTGCCAGCAGGGCACCTAGCGGCCCGCTAAGCGAGCAGTACTTC; d_call: TRBD2; j_call: TRBJ2-7; clone_size: NA; v_call: TRBV6-5
cdr3_aa: CASPFGGGRGETQYF; cdr3_nt: TGTGCCAGCCCATTCGGGGGGGGCCGAGGGGAGACCCAGTACTTC; d_call: TRBD2; j_call: TRBJ2-5; clone_size: NA; v_call: TRBV27
cdr3_aa: CASSFQGAFYNEQFF; cdr3_nt: TGTGCCAGTAGTTTCCAGGGGGCCTTTTACAATGAGCAGTTCTTC; d_call: TRBD1; j_call: TRBJ2-1; clone_size: NA; v_call: TRBV19